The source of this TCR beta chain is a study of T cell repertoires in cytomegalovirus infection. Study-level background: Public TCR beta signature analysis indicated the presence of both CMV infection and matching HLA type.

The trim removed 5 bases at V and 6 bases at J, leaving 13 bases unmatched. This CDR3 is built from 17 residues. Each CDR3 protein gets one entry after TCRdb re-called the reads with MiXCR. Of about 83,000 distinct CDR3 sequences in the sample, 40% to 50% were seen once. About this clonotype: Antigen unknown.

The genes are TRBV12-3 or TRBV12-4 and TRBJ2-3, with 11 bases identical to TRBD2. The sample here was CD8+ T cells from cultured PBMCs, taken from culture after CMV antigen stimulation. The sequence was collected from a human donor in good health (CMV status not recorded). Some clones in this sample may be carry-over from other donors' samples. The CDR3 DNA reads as TGTGCCAGCAGTCGAAAGACTAGCGGGGTTCCGGCGGATACGCAGTATTTT. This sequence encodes CASSRKTSGVPADTQYF.